One T cell receptor beta chain is described in this entry. What this receptor recognizes is not known. The record has no base qualities; no much larger clone is one base away. From each donor, a single peripheral blood sample of about 100 mL on average was drawn into heparinised tubes. Naive, central memory, regulatory and stem cell-like memory CD4+ T cells were sorted on a BD FACSAria II using a panel including CD45RO, CCR7, CD25, CD127, CD95 and CD27. All sorted populations exceeded 95% purity. PBMCs were isolated immediately by Lymphoprep density gradient centrifugation and stained directly without culture. To minimize batch effects, samples were stained and sorted in pairs, one healthy donor with one patient per experiment. The sample originates from a study of beta chain features in type 1 diabetes (dated by TCRdb to the late 2010s). In terms of the full investigation: No differences in mean age, gender distribution, total cell number or subset yield were found between patients and healthy donors. The study compared TCRB repertoires of sorted circulating CD4+ T cell subsets between recently diagnosed type 1 diabetes patients and matched healthy donors. Naive and central memory subsets were obtained from all 30 or so donors, but regulatory and stem cell-like memory subsets were isolated from only 8 patients and roughly eight healthy donors. Across all samples, about 110 million sorted cells were examined, and cell number per subset correlated strongly with RNA yield. The study at large found these results: HLA sub-analyses involved small numbers of individuals, so any influence of HLA type on TCRB rearrangement remained unresolved. In all four CD4+ subsets, TCRB CDR3 length was moderately but significantly shorter in type 1 diabetes patients. Because cDNA was sequenced instead of genomic DNA, activated cells with high expression could be over-represented, although the groups did not differ in activation or CD3 levels. Shorter templates might be favored by PCR, yet because patient and control samples were amplified and corrected together, any such skew would affect both groups equally. Naive, central memory and regulatory TCRB repertoires appeared to be more similar among patients than among healthy donors. Patients with type 1 diabetes made fewer insertions and deleted more nucleotides at VDJ recombination sites, implying thymic rearrangement abnormalities.

V lost 10 bases and J lost 0 bases; the stretch between them is 10 bases long. The CDR3, from cysteine to phenylalanine, totals 13 residues. The only DNA kept is the CDR3, 39 bases in frame from the first base. CDR1 and CDR2 are read off the germline V gene as WSHSY and SAAADI. The entire isolated RNA was reverse transcribed using the High Capacity cDNA Reverse Transcription Kit, and thus expressed TCRB transcripts were sequenced. Naive, central memory and regulatory T cell samples underwent deep immunoSEQ sequencing, averaging around 4 million total reads per sample. After sorted cells were lysed in RLT buffer, RNA was extracted with DNase-treated RNeasy Micro or Mini kits, with the choice depending on cell number. Each cell subset was processed separately to prevent cross-contamination, with patient and healthy donor samples processed together. The immunoSEQ multiplex PCR was used to amplify TCRB sequences from cDNA, yielding 87-bp fragments that span the CDR3 region. Sequencing of the amplicons was done on the Illumina HiSeq platform. On the authors' methods: Synthetic template baselines were used to correct PCR bias computationally, reads within Hamming distance 2 were collapsed together, and singletons that could not be merged were discarded. Reads were aligned against IMGT so that V, D and J genes, CDR3 length and insertions or deletions at six rearrangement sites could be assigned. Clonotype counts were normalized to sorted cell number within each subset before computing true diversity and Gini coefficients with the tcR R package. The overlap coefficient, calculated on TCRB nucleotide sequences, was used to quantify repertoire sharing. As a proxy for the pre-selection repertoire, out-of-frame TCRB sequences from naive cells were analyzed. Sourced from immuneACCESS, this table was stored by TCRdb with only in-frame sequences that have V and J called. A share of the clones is absent; for the studies checked, an unresolved V gene accounts for under half, and the remainder has no known explanation. V, J and clone size were drawn from that table, and D and trimming were deduced from the DNA. The sample table shows more than 300,000 clones, and about 15% are seen once. The ten largest clones represent 0.019% of the sample.

This receptor was taken from a woman between 18 and 29 years old in good health. The rearranged chain carries TRBV10-2 and TRBJ2-1; the D segment could be TRBD2, given 5 matching bases. The sequencing sample was made of naive CD4+ T cells from blood. Per the publication, the cell subset or site label means: true naive CD4+ T cells. The nucleotide sequence reads as follows: TGCGCCACTGCTAGCAGCTCCTACAATGAGCAGTTCTTC. It specifies CATASSSYNEQFF.